A selection of T cell receptor beta chains follows, all from one sample in a study of T cell changes during pregnancy in multiple sclerosis. TCRdb's table, derived via immunoSEQ multiplex PCR, lists solely in-frame clones and lacks some. Of some 100,000 clones listed, 75% to 95% are singletons. The specimen comprised peripheral blood, sampled in the second trimester of pregnancy. Receptors originate from a female donor with multiple sclerosis, enrolled in a pregnancy study. Both conserved end residues are trimmed from each CDR3.

V gene: TRBV5-1; CDR3 protein: ASGKGGPDNEQF
V gene: TRBV5-4; CDR3 protein: ASKRMGARDGANVLT
V gene: TRBV5-4; CDR3 protein: ASSLGLAGTSYNEQF
V gene: TRBV10-3; CDR3 protein: AISATGGGNQPQH
V gene: TRBV5-8; CDR3 protein: ASRKQGAGDNQPQH
V gene: TRBV6-5; CDR3 protein: ASSYTKTGHKNIQY
V gene: TRBV29-1; CDR3 protein: SVDGTGLTNYGYT
V gene: TRBV29-1; CDR3 protein: SVGPSQQF
V gene: TRBV7-2; CDR3 protein: ASSSGQGIYEKLF
V gene: TRBV7-9; CDR3 protein: ASSSGWTSGRDEQF
V gene: TRBV7-2; CDR3 protein: ASSYGLYETQY
V gene: TRBV29-1; CDR3 protein: SARGTAEAF
V gene: TRBV11-1; CDR3 protein: ARPRCGREHTQY
V gene: TRBV10-3; CDR3 protein: AIRGRDEEKLF
V gene: TRBV7-2; CDR3 protein: ASSLTGFGVQETQY
V gene: TRBV11-1; CDR3 protein: ASSPHRLAGEQY
V gene: TRBV6-5; CDR3 protein: ASSSITHYPGELF
V gene: TRBV6-5; CDR3 protein: ASSPSHASTDTQY
V gene: TRBV5-8; CDR3 protein: ASSPRAFPLDGELF
V gene: TRBV10-3; CDR3 protein: AISESKGSGSPGTDTQY
V gene: TRBV27; CDR3 protein: ASSPQGYEQY
V gene: TRBV29-1; CDR3 protein: SALTGDQPQH
V gene: TRBV2; CDR3 protein: ASTLGLAGYNEQF
V gene: TRBV29-1; CDR3 protein: SAYRDQETQY
V gene: TRBV19; CDR3 protein: ASRIAGADTQY
V gene: TRBV9; CDR3 protein: ASSVGPSGSVGEQY
V gene: TRBV19; CDR3 protein: ASSTSGTGVGVSNQPQH
V gene: TRBV25-1; CDR3 protein: ASSPASRSYNEQF
V gene: TRBV7-9; CDR3 protein: ASSATGLADPREQY
V gene: TRBV6-1; CDR3 protein: ASSDGAKNIQY
V gene: TRBV5-8; CDR3 protein: ASSLGQGITNEQF
V gene: TRBV28; CDR3 protein: ASSIQGANYGYT
V gene: TRBV28; CDR3 protein: ASSSRGANEKLF
V gene: TRBV9; CDR3 protein: ASSLGLAGAGASTDTQY
V gene: TRBV5-4; CDR3 protein: ASSSEGAYSTDTQY
V gene: TRBV28; CDR3 protein: ASRNYYEQY
V gene: TRBV7-8; CDR3 protein: ASSLAGQYNEQF
V gene: TRBV2; CDR3 protein: ASSGTGNYEQY
V gene: TRBV4-3; CDR3 protein: ASSPSGVYNEQF
V gene: TRBV7-2; CDR3 protein: ASSLPSTNGELF
V gene: TRBV7-8; CDR3 protein: ASSSLLQAGSSYEQY
V gene: TRBV7-2; CDR3 protein: ASSPAGGAKNIQY
V gene: TRBV9; CDR3 protein: ASSVGSSYNEQF
V gene: TRBV6-6; CDR3 protein: ASRAPGTVNTEAF
V gene: TRBV30; CDR3 protein: AWSARTGVNQPQH
V gene: TRBV7-2; CDR3 protein: ASSLQGTSGRGEQF
V gene: TRBV7-3; CDR3 protein: ASSLRGTGGFGELF
V gene: TRBV10-3; CDR3 protein: AISSGLAGGDEQF
V gene: TRBV7-6; CDR3 protein: ASSLARGLRGYEQY
V gene: TRBV6-1; CDR3 protein: ASSFRDRSNQPQH
V gene: TRBV6-5; CDR3 protein: ASSAGYEQY